What follows are 11 T cell receptor beta chains derived from one specimen sequenced in a study of blood T cells in healthy people across ages. A second PCR, run for about 7 to 11 cycles, used a sample-barcoded 5' primer plus a J-beta primer mix. TCRdb reprocessed the 5' RACE reads with MiXCR, giving one entry per CDR3 protein. The table shows some 290,000 distinct CDR3 sequences, with roughly 26% occurring only once. Material for sequencing was blood. These receptors originate from a woman aged 65 to 85 in good health.

V and J are TRBV28 and TRBJ2-5, with D uncertain. The assigned J gene may be wrong: the sequence end matches TRBJ2-7 better. This CDR3 spans 13 amino acids. Germline V gene lookup returns CDR1 MDHEN and CDR2 SYDVKM. CDR3 in DNA: TGTGCCAGCAATGAGGCTGAAAGCTACGAGCAGTACTTC. Residues: CASNEAESYEQYF.

This clonotype was recorded at least ten times. The rearrangement uses TRBV14 and TRBJ2-7; 7 bases line up with TRBD2. The CDR3 length is 14 residues. Germline CDR1 is SGHDN and CDR2 is FVKESK. V shed 1 base, J shed 4 bases, and the junction held 4 bases outside the gene matches. For the CDR3, the DNA is TGTGCCAGCAGCCAAGGACTAGCAGTGTACGAGCAGTACTTC. It encodes CASSQGLAVYEQYF.

This clonotype has ten or more counts. The chain has TRBV28 and TRBJ2-5; a weak D match, TRBD2 (6 bases). Germline CDR1 MDHEN, CDR2 SYDVKM. This CDR3 is built from 15 residues. The V end was cut by 3 bases, the J end by 11 bases, with 22 bases between. The CDR3 DNA reads as TGTGCCAGCAGTTTCGCCGGGCAGGGTCTAAGCGGGCAGTACTTC. This gives the protein CASSFAGQGLSGQYF.

The chain employs TRBV18 and TRBJ2-1, with D possibly TRBD2 on 5 matching bases. The end of the DNA is better explained by TRBJ2-5, so the J call may be wrong. CDR3 length equals 14 residues. In germline, CDR1 is KGHSH, CDR2 LQKENI. This CDR3 is CASSPPGRRETQYF. Here the CDR3 DNA reads TGTGCCAGCTCACCTCCGGGAAGAAGAGAGACCCAGTACTTC.

The chain is built from TRBV28 and TRBJ2-4; TRBD1 agrees at 8 bases. With V trimmed by 2 bases and J by 6 bases, 12 bases remained unmatched. The CDR3 is made up of 17 amino acids. Germline V gene data show CDR1 as MDHEN and CDR2 as SYDVKM. CDR3 region: CASSLGFSTGGTNIQYF. For the CDR3, the DNA is TGTGCCAGCAGTTTAGGGTTCTCCACAGGGGGTACAAACATTCAGTACTTC.

The CDR3 here is CASRVIGDEQYF. In DNA form, the CDR3 reads TGTGCCAGCCGGGTCATAGGGGACGAGCAGTACTTC. This chain uses TRBV6-2 or TRBV6-3 with TRBJ2-7, with a possible D match to TRBD1 (5 bases). The V gene's germline CDR1 is MNHEY and CDR2 SVGEGT. The V and J ends lost 8 bases and 5 bases respectively, with 13 bases between them. This CDR3 has 12 amino acids.

This clonotype was recorded a few times. J is TRBJ1-4 and V is TRBV4-1, with 7 bases that match TRBD1. The CDR3 is 15 residues long. Germline loops: CDR1 MGHRA, CDR2 YSYEKL. J was trimmed by 8 bases and V by 8 bases; bases with no gene match: 14. CDR3 nucleotide sequence: TGCGCCAGCGGTGAGGAAGGACAGGTGGGCGAAAAACTGTTTTTT. Protein product: CASGEEGQVGEKLFF.

This chain connects TRBV2 to TRBJ1-1, with a weak D call TRBD1 (5 bases). The CDR3 consists of 16 residues. Germline CDR1 SNHLY, CDR2 FYNNEI. Trimming left V 2 bases short and J 0 bases short, with 13 bases between. CDR3 nucleotides: TGTGCCAGCAGTGAATCAGGGCCCCCTATGAACACTGAAGCTTTCTTT. Amino acids: CASSESGPPMNTEAFF.

The rearrangement joins TRBV5-1 to TRBJ2-1; 7 bases align to TRBD2. The germline V gene has CDR1 SGHRS and CDR2 YFSETQ. J lost 6 bases, V lost 0 bases, and 3 bases had no gene match. This CDR3 spans 14 amino acids. This CDR3 is CASSLESGTNEQFF. Here the CDR3 DNA reads TGCGCCAGCAGCTTGGAGAGCGGGACCAATGAGCAGTTCTTC.

The chain has TRBV29-1 and TRBJ2-5; D is perhaps TRBD2 (6 bases). Trimming stripped 3 bases from V and 4 bases from J, with 9 bases between. CDR1 is SQVTM, CDR2 ANQGSEA, per germline. The CDR3 covers 12 residues. The DNA for the CDR3 is TGCAGCGTTGACGGGAGAGGAGAGACCCAGTACTTC. Translating it yields CSVDGRGETQYF.

The sample holds many counts of this clonotype. V usage is TRBV5-5 and J usage is TRBJ2-5; 11 bases are shared with TRBD2. The CDR3 consists of 16 residues. The germline CDR1 and CDR2 sequences are SGHKS and YYEKEE (reference sequence). With V trimmed by 1 base and J by 4 bases, 6 bases remained unmatched. This chain's CDR3 is CASSLSLAGGRETQYF. CDR3 coding DNA: TGTGCCAGCAGCTTGAGTCTAGCGGGAGGACGAGAGACCCAGTACTTC.